This T cell receptor (beta chain) originates from a study of post-analysis software for immune sequencing data. Study context: The courses of disease that were included comprised relapsing-remitting, secondary progressive and progressive-relapsing multiple sclerosis. Findings and caveats of the study: Included in a set of roughly five TRBV segments more frequent in patients than controls were TRBV5-6, TRBV5-1 and TRBV20-1. Those with multiple sclerosis, the patient group, showed significantly lower normalized Chao1 diversity than controls. Strong co-clustering by F measure was seen for same-batch samples.

Comment on this clonotype: Its target is unknown.

This CDR3 contains 11 residues. Germline V gene lookup returns CDR1 MGHDK and CDR2 SYGVNS. V lost 3 bases and J lost 3, with 3 bases in between. Unique molecular identifiers were carried by the TCR beta cDNA libraries. cDNA molecules numbering roughly 0.5 million came from roughly 0.93 to 9.6 million T cells. MiXCR was run by TCRdb on the PCR reads, yielding one entry per CDR3 protein. The data contain 350,000 to 450,000 distinct CDR3 sequences, about 40% of them singletons. This receptor was identified in a girl aged 2-10 years with multiple sclerosis. Sequences were obtained from blood. The chain joins TRBV25-1 to TRBJ2-7; D not certain. Here the CDR3 DNA reads TGTGCCAGCAGTGATTACTACGAGCAGTACTTC. Protein sequence: CASSDYYEQYF.